The present T cell receptor (beta chain) was sequenced within a study of T cells after yellow fever vaccination. Study details: Researchers used SMART-Seq v4 Ultra Low Input to prepare fractions that had low cell numbers.

Unmatched junction bases numbered 9, after V lost 5 bases and J lost 0 bases. Per germline, CDR1 SEHNR and CDR2 FQNEAQ (reference sequence). The CDR3 has 18 residues. With respect to this clonotype: Its specificity is not known.

TCRdb fed the 5' RACE reads into MiXCR, producing one record per CDR3 protein. The sample holds 120,000 or so distinct CDR3 sequences; under 9% are singletons and the top ten take almost 40%. Study-wide points: Clonotypes shared by both compartments, CD4 and CD8, made up a small share.

The chain links TRBV7-9 to TRBJ2-4; 11 nucleotides line up with TRBD1. The source was CD8+ T cells sorted from PBMCs, collected on the day of the yellow fever booster vaccination. This sequence originates from a man younger than 30 who received the YFV17D yellow fever vaccine. The CDR3 sequence is CASSPRDRGFLAKNIQYF. CDR3 sequence (DNA): TGTGCCAGCAGCCCCCGGGACAGGGGGTTTCTAGCCAAAAACATTCAGTACTTC.